This T cell receptor (beta chain) appears in the sequencing data of a study of T cell repertoires in cytomegalovirus infection (dated by TCRdb to between 2019 and 2020). Study-wide context: Because public TCR beta signatures pointed to carriage of CMV infection together with the matching HLA type, the HLA type of each donor mattered for the analysis. Results and caveats for the whole study, not just this receptor: The ex vivo response was dominated by HLA-C-restricted CMV-specific TCR beta clonotypes, which also provided the single most frequent clonotype in two of eight donors. Cumulative frequency of public TCR beta family members discriminated carriers of CMV infection plus the relevant HLA type in this cohort and an independent 352-donor cohort.

V was cut back by 2 bases and J by 2 bases, leaving a gap of 12 bases between them. The germline V gene yields SQVTM for CDR1 and ANQGSEA for CDR2. The CDR3 runs 15 residues from the cysteine to the phenylalanine. Only the CDR3 part of the read is kept: 45 bases, read in frame from the first base. These reads were obtained on an Illumina HiSeq 1500. TCRdb passed the public sequencing reads through fastp at Q25 and MiXCR, retaining productive beta sequences. Rows with one shared CDR3 protein collapse into an entry with the most common genes and DNA. The sample yields about 440,000 distinct CDR3 sequences; roughly 30% were counted once. The ten biggest clones cover roughly an eighth of the sample. In this sample, this clonotype turned up once. There is no known antigen for this receptor. No qualities accompany the bases; no much larger clone lies one base away. Single-read evidence is weak.

This clonotype was sampled from a human donor in good health (CMV status not recorded). Some clones in this sample may be carry-over from other donors' samples. The rearrangement joined TRBV29-1 to TRBJ2-2; TRBD2 might be the D gene, on 6 matching bases. The sequencing input was PBMCs. The nucleotides are TGCAGCGTTGAAATCTTGGGGGGTAACACCGGGGAGCTGTTTTTT. Its protein is CSVEILGGNTGELFF.